This T cell receptor beta chain was sequenced for a study of T cells in Graves' hyperthyroidism and ophthalmopathy. Findings and limits, study-wide: Prediction of ophthalmopathy progression came a median around 7.1 months pre-onset.

From RNA transcripts, TCR beta CDR3 regions were amplified. The study used the HTBI primer set for a first-round RT-PCR of the TCR CDR3. MiXCR, applied by TCRdb to the multiplex PCR reads, yields one record per CDR3 protein. The sample shows under 250,000 distinct CDR3 sequences, approximately 24% of them seen only once. The CDR3 runs 15 residues. Germline V gene sequence: CDR1 SEHNR, CDR2 FQNEAQ (reference sequence). V lost 3 bases to trimming and J lost 5 bases; unmatched junction nucleotides: 3. Exclusion criteria comprised uncontrolled infection, other autoimmune disease, pregnancy or lactation. At least ten counts were recorded for this clonotype. Its antigen remains unknown.

This chain uses TRBV7-9 with TRBJ2-2, with 10 bases fitting TRBD2. Sequencing was carried out using blood. The receptor comes from a woman between 40 and 55 years old with Graves' ophthalmopathy. The CDR3 nucleotides are TGTGCCAGCAGCTTGACTAGCGGGCAAACCGGGGAGCTGTTTTTT. Protein product: CASSLTSGQTGELFF. The full variable domain, completed using reference TRBV7-9 and TRBJ2-2, is DTGVSQNPRHKITKRGQNVTFRCDPISEHNRLYWYRQTLGQGPEFLTYFQNEAQLEKSRLLSDRFSAERPKGSFSTLEIQRTEQGDSAMYLCASSLTSGQTGELFFGEGSRLTVL.